The 28 T cell receptor beta chains given below trace back to one sample, sequenced in a study of T cells expressing NK-cell markers. TCRdb reprocessed the 5' RACE reads; each CDR3 protein has one entry and no DNA is given. Recorded for this sample: about half a million distinct CDR3 sequences. The sequenced sample was blood T cells: a sorted CD56 or NKG2C T cell subset, CD4+ or CD8+ T cells, or bulk PBMC T cells (not recorded which). The origin of the receptors is a woman between 50 and 59 years old in good health.

J is TRBJ2-2 and V is TRBV5-1; the TRBD1 assignment by TCRdb is unverifiable without DNA. CDR3 length equals 15 residues. CDR1 is SGHRS, CDR2 YFSETQ, per germline. This chain's CDR3 is CASRQQAARTGELFF.

V and J are TRBV2 and TRBJ2-2; lacking DNA, the TRBD2 call made by TCRdb goes unchecked. CDR3 length: 15 residues. Germline V lookup: CDR1 SNHLY, CDR2 FYNNEI. CDR3 in amino acids: CASKGTSGFTGELFF.

The chain joins TRBV20-1 to TRBJ1-5; TCRdb designates TRBD1, a call that cannot be tested without DNA. The CDR3 loop spans 16 amino acids. The germline CDR1 and CDR2 sequences are DFQATT and SNEGSKA (reference sequence). The CDR3 spells CSASLGWQGSNQPQHF.

The chain employs TRBV14 and TRBJ2-2. The CDR3 extends over 14 amino acids. Germline CDR1 is SGHDN and CDR2 is FVKESK. CDR3: CASSQLDLTGELFF.

This chain uses TRBV7-2 with TRBJ1-2; no DNA is available, so the TRBD1 call from TCRdb remains unchecked. Germline CDR1 SGHTA, CDR2 FQGNSA. The CDR3 consists of 13 residues. The CDR3 reads CASSLDSRDGYTF.

This rearrangement joins TRBV15 to TRBJ1-2. The germline gives CDR1 LNHNV, CDR2 YYDKDF (reference sequence). The CDR3 is 11 residues long. CDR3 sequence reads: CATGGDYGYTF.

This chain connects TRBV19 to TRBJ2-3; no DNA is available, so the TRBD2 call from TCRdb remains unchecked. Germline V gene lookup returns CDR1 LNHDA and CDR2 SQIVND (reference sequence). The CDR3 covers 15 residues. The CDR3 is CASSNRPGGRDTQYF.

This chain connects TRBV5-1 to TRBJ2-7; absent DNA, TCRdb's TRBD1 call cannot be checked. The CDR3 loop spans 14 amino acids. CDR1 SGHRS and CDR2 YFSETQ come from the germline V gene. Here the CDR3 reads CASSLAGTGSEQYF.

The genes are TRBV24-1 and TRBJ2-4; the D call from TCRdb, TRBD1, cannot be confirmed without DNA. Germline values: CDR1 KGHDR, CDR2 SFDVKD. This CDR3 has 15 amino acids. The CDR3 is CATSGAGTGPHIQYF.

The chain employs TRBV19 and TRBJ2-2; TCRdb's D call, TRBD2, is unchecked because there is no DNA. The CDR3 has 18 residues. The germline V gene has CDR1 LNHDA and CDR2 SQIVND (reference sequence). CDR3 residues: CASSIGVAGGRNTGELFF.

V gene TRBV20-1 combines with J gene TRBJ2-5; the D call from TCRdb, TRBD1, cannot be confirmed without DNA. The germline V gene encodes CDR1 DFQATT and CDR2 SNEGSKA (reference sequence). The CDR3 is made up of 15 amino acids. The CDR3 loop reads CSASHPPGRGETQYF.

The chain has TRBV20-1 and TRBJ1-2; absent DNA, TCRdb's TRBD1 call cannot be checked. The CDR3 contains 12 residues. CDR1 DFQATT and CDR2 SNEGSKA come from the germline V gene (reference sequence). CDR3 region: CSWRGRNYGYTF.

The chain is built from TRBV24-1 and TRBJ2-1; the TCRdb D gene call, TRBD2, has no DNA to confirm it. The germline V gene has CDR1 KGHDR and CDR2 SFDVKD. The CDR3 runs to 16 residues. The CDR3 loop reads CATSDGLAGVYNEQFF.

J is TRBJ1-1 and V is TRBV4-1; the TRBD1 assignment by TCRdb is unverifiable without DNA. There are 19 residues in the CDR3. The germline V gene encodes CDR1 MGHRA and CDR2 YSYEKL. The chain's CDR3 is CASSQQYNRGGLMRTEAFF.

CDR3: CASSHQTDTGELFF. J is TRBJ2-2 and V is TRBV3-1; TCRdb's D call of TRBD1 is untestable without DNA. The CDR3 sequence is 14 residues long. Germline loops: CDR1 LGHDT, CDR2 YNNKEL (reference sequence). The full variable domain, rest sourced from reference TRBV3-1 and TRBJ2-2, is DTAVSQTPKYLVTQMGNDKSIKCEQNLGHDTMYWYKQDSKKFLKIMFSYNNKELIINETVPNRFSPKSPDKAHLNLHINSLELGDSAVYFCASSHQTDTGELFFGEGSRLTVL.

The chain carries TRBV7-9 and TRBJ1-3; TCRdb's D call of TRBD1 is untestable without DNA. The CDR3 runs 15 residues. Germline V lookup: CDR1 SEHNR, CDR2 FQNEAQ (reference sequence). The CDR3 region is CASSSTGAAGNTIYF.

The chain has TRBV4-1 and TRBJ2-3; with no DNA, the TCRdb D assignment of TRBD1 cannot be verified. The CDR3 covers 16 residues. Germline V gene lookup returns CDR1 MGHRA and CDR2 YSYEKL. The CDR3 spells CASRPVGGSMRDTQYF.

The rearrangement uses TRBV20-1 and TRBJ2-1; TCRdb outputs TRBD1, but without DNA this stays unchecked. The germline V gene encodes CDR1 DFQATT and CDR2 SNEGSKA (reference sequence). There are 13 residues in the CDR3. The CDR3 spells CSAETGSYNEQFF.

J is TRBJ1-2 and V is TRBV24-1. The CDR3 runs 13 residues. Germline V gene sequence: CDR1 KGHDR, CDR2 SFDVKD. CDR3 sequence: CATSDFKGYGYTF.

V and J are TRBV24-1 and TRBJ1-1; there is no DNA to check the TCRdb D call of TRBD1. The CDR3 has 13 amino acids. Germline V lookup: CDR1 KGHDR, CDR2 SFDVKD. This CDR3 reads CATSDFRGAEAFF.

CDR3: CASGQGWTEAFF. The J gene is TRBJ1-1, the V gene TRBV19; TCRdb's D call, TRBD1, is unchecked because there is no DNA. This CDR3 contains 12 residues. Germline CDR1 and CDR2: LNHDA and SQIVND (reference sequence).

V gene TRBV12-3 or TRBV12-4 combines with J gene TRBJ2-7; TCRdb's D call, TRBD1, is unchecked because there is no DNA. CDR3 length: 13 residues. CDR3 sequence: CASKTGVTYEQYF.

The rearrangement joins TRBV19 to TRBJ1-4. The CDR3 extends over 15 amino acids. Germline loops: CDR1 LNHDA, CDR2 SQIVND (reference sequence). The CDR3 sequence is CASSAGGALNEKLFF. Combining the CDR3 with reference TRBV19 and TRBJ1-4 gives the whole variable domain DGGITQSPKYLFRKEGQNVTLSCEQNLNHDAMYWYRQDPGQGLRLIYYSQIVNDFQKGDIAEGYSVSREKKESFPLTVTSAQKNPTAFYLCASSAGGALNEKLFFGSGTQLSVL.

The V and J genes are TRBV5-5 and TRBJ1-1; the TCRdb D gene call, TRBD1, has no DNA to confirm it. CDR3 length: 14 residues. From germline, CDR1 is SGHKS and CDR2 YYEKEE (reference sequence). CDR3 sequence: CASSLGEINTEAFF.

The chain employs TRBV12-3 or TRBV12-4 and TRBJ1-4; no DNA is available, so the TRBD1 call from TCRdb remains unchecked. This CDR3 has 15 amino acids. CDR3 loop: CASSPETGGVEKLFF.

This chain uses TRBV7-8 with TRBJ1-3. CDR3 size: 16 residues. Germline V gene lookup returns CDR1 SGHVS and CDR2 FQNEAQ. CDR3 in amino acids: CASSQYSALSGNTIYF.

The CDR3 protein is CASSLRNPQASYGYTF. This chain connects TRBV27 to TRBJ1-2; the D gene TCRdb calls, TRBD1, cannot be checked with no DNA. The germline V gene has CDR1 MNHEY and CDR2 SMNVEV (reference sequence). This CDR3 spans 16 amino acids.

J is TRBJ1-3 and V is TRBV4-1; the D call of TRBD1 rests on TCRdb alone, since no DNA is present to check it. CDR1 and CDR2 from the germline V gene are MGHRA and YSYEKL. CDR3 size: 19 residues. Here the CDR3 reads CASSQDGVRGPGSGNTIYF.